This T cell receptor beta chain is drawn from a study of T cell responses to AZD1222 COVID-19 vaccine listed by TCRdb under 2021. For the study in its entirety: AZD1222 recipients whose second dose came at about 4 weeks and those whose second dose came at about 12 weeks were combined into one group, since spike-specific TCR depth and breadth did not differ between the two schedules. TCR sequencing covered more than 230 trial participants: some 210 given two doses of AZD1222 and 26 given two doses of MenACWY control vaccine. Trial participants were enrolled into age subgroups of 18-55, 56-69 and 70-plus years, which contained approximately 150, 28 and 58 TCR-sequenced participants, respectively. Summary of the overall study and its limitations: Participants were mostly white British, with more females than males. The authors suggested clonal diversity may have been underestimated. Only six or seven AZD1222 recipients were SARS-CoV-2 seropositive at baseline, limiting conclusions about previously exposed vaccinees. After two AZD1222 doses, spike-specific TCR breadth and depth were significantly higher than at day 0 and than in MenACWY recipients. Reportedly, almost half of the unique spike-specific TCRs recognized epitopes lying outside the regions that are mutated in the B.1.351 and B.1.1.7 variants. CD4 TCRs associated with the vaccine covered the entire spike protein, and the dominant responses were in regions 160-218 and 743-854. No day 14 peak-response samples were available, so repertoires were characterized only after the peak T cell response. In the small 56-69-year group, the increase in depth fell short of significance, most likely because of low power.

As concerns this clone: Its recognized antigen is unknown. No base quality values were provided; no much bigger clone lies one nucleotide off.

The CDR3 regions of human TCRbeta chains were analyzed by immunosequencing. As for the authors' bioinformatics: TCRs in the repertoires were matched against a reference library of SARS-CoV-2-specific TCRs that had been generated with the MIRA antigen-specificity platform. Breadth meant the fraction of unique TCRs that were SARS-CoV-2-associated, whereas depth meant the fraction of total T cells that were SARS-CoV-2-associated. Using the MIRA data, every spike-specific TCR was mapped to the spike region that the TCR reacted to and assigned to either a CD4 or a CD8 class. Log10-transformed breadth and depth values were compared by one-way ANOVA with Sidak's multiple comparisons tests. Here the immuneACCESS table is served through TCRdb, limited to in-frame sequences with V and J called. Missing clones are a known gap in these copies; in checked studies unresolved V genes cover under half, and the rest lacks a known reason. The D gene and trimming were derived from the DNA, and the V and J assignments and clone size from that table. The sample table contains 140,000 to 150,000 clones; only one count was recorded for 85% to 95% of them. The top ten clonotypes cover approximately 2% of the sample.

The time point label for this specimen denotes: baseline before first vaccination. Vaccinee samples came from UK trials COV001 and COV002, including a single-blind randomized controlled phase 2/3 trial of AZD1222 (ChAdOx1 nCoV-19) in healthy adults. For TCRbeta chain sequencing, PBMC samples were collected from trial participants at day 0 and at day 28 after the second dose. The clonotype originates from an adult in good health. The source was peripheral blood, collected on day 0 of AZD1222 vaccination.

For the CDR3, the sequence is CASGLPREKETQYF. The DNA sequence reads TGTGCTAGTGGTTTGCCACGGGAAAAAGAGACCCAGTACTTC. The V and J genes are TRBV12-5 and TRBJ2-5; tentative D gene TRBD2, with 5 bases matching. There are 14 amino acids in the CDR3, from cysteine to phenylalanine inclusive. Only the CDR3 part of the read is kept: 42 bases, read in frame from the first base. CDR1 and CDR2 were assigned from the germline V gene as LGHNT and FRNRAP. V drops 2 bases and J drops 3 bases, leaving 10 bases in between.